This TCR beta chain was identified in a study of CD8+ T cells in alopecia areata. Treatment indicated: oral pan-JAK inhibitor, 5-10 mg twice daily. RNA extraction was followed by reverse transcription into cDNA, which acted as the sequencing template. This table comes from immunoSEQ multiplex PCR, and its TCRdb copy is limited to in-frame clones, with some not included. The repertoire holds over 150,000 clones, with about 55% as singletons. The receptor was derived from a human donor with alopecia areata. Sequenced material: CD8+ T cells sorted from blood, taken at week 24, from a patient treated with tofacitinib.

This chain's CDR3 is CASSARGTGNTIYF. DNA for the CDR3: TGTGCCAGCAGCGCCAGGGGAACTGGAAACACCATATATTTT. V usage is TRBV13 and J usage is TRBJ1-3, with D possibly matching TRBD1 (6 bases). The CDR3 has 14 residues. Looked up from germline, CDR1 is PRHDT and CDR2 is FYEKMQ (reference sequence). V lost 5 bases and J 2 bases, leaving 10 bases between the germline ends. Drawing the rest from reference TRBV13 and TRBJ1-3, the complete variable domain is AAGVIQSPRHLIKEKRETATLKCYPIPRHDTVYWYQQGPGQDPQFLISFYEKMQSDKGSIPDRFSAQQFSDYHSELNMSSLELGDSALYFCASSARGTGNTIYFGEGSWLTVV.